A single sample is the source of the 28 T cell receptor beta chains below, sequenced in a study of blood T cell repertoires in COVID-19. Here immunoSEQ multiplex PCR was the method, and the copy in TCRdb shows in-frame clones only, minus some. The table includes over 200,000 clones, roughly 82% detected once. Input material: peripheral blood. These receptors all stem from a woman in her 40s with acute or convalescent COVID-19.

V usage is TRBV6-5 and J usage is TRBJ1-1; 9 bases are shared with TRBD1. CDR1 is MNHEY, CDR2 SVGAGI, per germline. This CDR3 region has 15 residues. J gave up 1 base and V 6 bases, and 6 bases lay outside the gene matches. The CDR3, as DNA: TGTGCCAGCAGGAAAGGGACAGGGAGGAACACTGAAGCTTTCTTT. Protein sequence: CASRKGTGRNTEAFF.

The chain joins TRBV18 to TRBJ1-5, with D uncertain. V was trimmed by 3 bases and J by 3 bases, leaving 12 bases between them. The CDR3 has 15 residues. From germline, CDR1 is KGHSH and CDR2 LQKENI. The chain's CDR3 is CASSPRGGNNQPQHF. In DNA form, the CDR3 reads TGTGCCAGCTCACCTCGGGGTGGGAACAATCAGCCCCAGCATTTT.

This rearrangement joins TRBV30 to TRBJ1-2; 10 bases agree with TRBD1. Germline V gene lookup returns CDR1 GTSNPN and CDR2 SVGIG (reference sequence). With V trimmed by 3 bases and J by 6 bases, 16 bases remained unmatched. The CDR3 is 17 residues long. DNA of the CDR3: TGTGCCTGGAGGCCAACGACAGGGGGCAGGTTAGTCGATGGCTACACCTTC. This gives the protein CAWRPTTGGRLVDGYTF.

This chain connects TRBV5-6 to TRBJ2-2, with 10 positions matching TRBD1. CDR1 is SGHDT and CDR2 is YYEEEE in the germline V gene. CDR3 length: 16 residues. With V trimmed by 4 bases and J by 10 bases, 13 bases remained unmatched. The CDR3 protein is CASSVWGQGRSEELFF. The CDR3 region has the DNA TGTGCCAGCAGCGTGTGGGGACAGGGGCGTTCCGAGGAGCTGTTTTTT.

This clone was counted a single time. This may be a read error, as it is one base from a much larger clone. This CDR3 reads CASSSSSYEQYF. Written as DNA, the CDR3 is TGTGCCAGCAGCTCGAGCTCCTACGAGCAGTACTTC. V is TRBV13 and J is TRBJ2-7; the D is unclear. The CDR3 runs to 12 residues. Germline V CDR1 and CDR2: PRHDT, FYEKMQ (reference sequence). V lost 4 bases and J lost 0, with 4 bases in between.

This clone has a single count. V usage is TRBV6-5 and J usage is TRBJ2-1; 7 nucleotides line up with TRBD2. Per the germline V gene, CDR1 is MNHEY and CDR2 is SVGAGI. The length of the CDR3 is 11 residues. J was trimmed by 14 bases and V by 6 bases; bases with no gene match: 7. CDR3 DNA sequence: TGTGCCAGCAGCACCGGTGGGAGGGAGTTCTTC. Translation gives CASSTGGREFF.

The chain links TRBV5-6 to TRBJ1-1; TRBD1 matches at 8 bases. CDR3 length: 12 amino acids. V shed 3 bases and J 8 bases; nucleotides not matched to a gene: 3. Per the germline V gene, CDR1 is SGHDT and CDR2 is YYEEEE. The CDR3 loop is CASSSRTGEAFF. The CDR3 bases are TGTGCCAGCAGCTCAAGGACAGGGGAAGCTTTCTTT. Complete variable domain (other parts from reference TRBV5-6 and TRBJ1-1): DAGVTQSPTHLIKTRGQQVTLRCSPKSGHDTVSWYQQALGQGPQFIFQYYEEEERQRGNFPDRFSGHQFPNYSSELNVNALLLGDSALYLCASSSRTGEAFFGQGTRLTVV.

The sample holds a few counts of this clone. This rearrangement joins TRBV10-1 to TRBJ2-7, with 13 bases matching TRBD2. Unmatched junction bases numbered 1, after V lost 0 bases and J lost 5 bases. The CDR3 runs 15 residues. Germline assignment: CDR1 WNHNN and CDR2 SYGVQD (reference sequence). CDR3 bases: TGCGCCAGCAGTGAGTCGACTAGCGGGGGGAACGAGCAGTACTTC. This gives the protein CASSESTSGGNEQYF.

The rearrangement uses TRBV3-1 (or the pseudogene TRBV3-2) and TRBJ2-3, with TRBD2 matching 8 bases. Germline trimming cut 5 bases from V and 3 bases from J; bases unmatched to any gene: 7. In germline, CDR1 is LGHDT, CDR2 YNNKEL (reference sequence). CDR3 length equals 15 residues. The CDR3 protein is CASSSEREITDTQYF. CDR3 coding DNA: TGTGCCAGCAGCTCCGAGCGGGAGATTACAGATACGCAGTATTTT.

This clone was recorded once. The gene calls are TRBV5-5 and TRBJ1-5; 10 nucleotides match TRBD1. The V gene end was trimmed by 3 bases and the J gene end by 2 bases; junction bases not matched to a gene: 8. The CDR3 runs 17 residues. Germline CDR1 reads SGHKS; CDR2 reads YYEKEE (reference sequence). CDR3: CASSSGTGERGNQPQHF. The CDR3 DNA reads TGTGCCAGCAGCTCCGGGACAGGGGAACGGGGCAATCAGCCCCAGCATTTT.

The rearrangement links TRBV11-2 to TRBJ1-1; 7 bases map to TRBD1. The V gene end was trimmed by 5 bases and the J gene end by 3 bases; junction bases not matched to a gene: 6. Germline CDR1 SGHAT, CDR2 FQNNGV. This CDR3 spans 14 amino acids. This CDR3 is CASSRGQAYTEAFF. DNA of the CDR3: TGTGCCAGCAGCCGCGGACAGGCGTACACTGAAGCTTTCTTT.

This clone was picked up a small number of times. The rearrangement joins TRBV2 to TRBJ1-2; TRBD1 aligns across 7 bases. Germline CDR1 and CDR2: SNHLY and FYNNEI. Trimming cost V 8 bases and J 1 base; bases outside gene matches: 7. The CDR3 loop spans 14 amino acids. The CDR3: CASLGTAINYGYTF. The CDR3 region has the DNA TGTGCCAGCCTAGGGACAGCCATTAACTATGGCTACACCTTC.

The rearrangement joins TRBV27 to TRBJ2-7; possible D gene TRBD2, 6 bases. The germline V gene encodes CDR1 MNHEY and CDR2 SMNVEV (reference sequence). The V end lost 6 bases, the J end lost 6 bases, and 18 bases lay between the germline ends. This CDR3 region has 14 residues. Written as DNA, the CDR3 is TGTGCCAGCAGCCTCTCCTGGCGGGGCCCCGAGCAGTACTTC. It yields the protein CASSLSWRGPEQYF.

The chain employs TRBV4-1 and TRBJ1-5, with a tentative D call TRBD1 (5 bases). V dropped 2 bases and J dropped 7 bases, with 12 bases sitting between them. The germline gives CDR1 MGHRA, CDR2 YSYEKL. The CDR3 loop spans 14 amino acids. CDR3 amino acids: CASSQSQGWQPQHF. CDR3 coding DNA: TGCGCCAGCAGCCAATCTCAGGGATGGCAGCCCCAGCATTTT.

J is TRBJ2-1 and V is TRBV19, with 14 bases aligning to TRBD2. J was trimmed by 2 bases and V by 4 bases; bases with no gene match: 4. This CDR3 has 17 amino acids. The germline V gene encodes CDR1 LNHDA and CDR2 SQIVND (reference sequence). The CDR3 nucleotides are TGTGCCAGTAGTACAAGACTAGCGGGAGGGGCCTACAATGAGCAGTTCTTC. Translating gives CASSTRLAGGAYNEQFF.

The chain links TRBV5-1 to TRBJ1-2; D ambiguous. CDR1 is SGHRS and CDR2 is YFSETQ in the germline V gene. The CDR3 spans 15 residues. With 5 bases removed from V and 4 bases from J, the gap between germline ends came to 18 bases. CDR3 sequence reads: CASRLNGGSPYGYTF. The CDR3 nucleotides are TGCGCCAGCAGGTTGAACGGCGGATCCCCCTATGGCTACACCTTC.

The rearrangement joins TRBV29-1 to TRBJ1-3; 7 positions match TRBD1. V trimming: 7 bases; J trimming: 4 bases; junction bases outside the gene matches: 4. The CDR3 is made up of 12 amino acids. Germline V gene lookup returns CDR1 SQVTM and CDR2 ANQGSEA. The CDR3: CSATGTGNTIYF. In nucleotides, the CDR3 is TGCAGCGCGACAGGGACAGGAAACACCATATATTTT. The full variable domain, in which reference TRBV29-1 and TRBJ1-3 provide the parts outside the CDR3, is SAVISQKPSRDICQRGTSLTIQCQVDSQVTMMFWYRQQPGQSLTLIATANQGSEATYESGFVIDKFPISRPNLTFSTLTVSNMSPEDSSIYLCSATGTGNTIYFGEGSWLTVV.

Written as DNA, the CDR3 is TGTGCCACCAGCAGAGTAGCGGGGGGGCCGACAGATACGCAGTATTTT. The encoded protein is CATSRVAGGPTDTQYF. The chain has TRBV15 and TRBJ2-3; 11 bases match TRBD2. V lost 1 base to trimming and J lost 3 bases; unmatched junction nucleotides: 3. CDR3 length equals 16 residues. Germline V gene sequence: CDR1 LNHNV, CDR2 YYDKDF (reference sequence).

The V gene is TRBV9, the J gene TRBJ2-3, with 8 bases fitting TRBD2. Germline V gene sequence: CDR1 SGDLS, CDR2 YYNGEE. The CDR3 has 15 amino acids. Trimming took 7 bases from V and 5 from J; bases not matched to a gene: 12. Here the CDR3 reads CASSLGLGLVDTQYF. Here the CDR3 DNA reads TGTGCCAGCTCGCTGGGACTAGGGTTGGTAGATACGCAGTATTTT.

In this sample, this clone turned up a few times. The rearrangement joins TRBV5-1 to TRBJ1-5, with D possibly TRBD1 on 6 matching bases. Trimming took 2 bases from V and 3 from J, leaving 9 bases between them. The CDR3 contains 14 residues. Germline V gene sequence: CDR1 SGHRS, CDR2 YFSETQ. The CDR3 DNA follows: TGCGCCAGCAGCTTACAGGGAGTCAATCAGCCCCAGCATTTT. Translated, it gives CASSLQGVNQPQHF.

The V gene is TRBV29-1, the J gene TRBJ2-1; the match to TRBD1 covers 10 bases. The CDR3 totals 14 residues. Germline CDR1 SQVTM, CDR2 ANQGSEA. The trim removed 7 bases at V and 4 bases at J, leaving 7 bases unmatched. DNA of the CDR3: TGCAGCGCCGTGAGGGACAGGGGTTACAATGAGCAGTTCTTC. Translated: CSAVRDRGYNEQFF.

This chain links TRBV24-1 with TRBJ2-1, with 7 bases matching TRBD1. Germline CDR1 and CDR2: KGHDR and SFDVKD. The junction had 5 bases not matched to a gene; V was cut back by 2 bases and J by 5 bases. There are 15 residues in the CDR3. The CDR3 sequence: CATSDSTGLDNEQFF. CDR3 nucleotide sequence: TGTGCCACCAGTGATTCGACAGGGCTCGACAATGAGCAGTTCTTC.

The CDR3 DNA reads as TGTGCCAGCAGTTTTGGCGGGGGAGATACGCAGTATTTT. It is translated as CASSFGGGDTQYF. The chain couples TRBV27 to TRBJ2-3; 7 bases map to TRBD2. There are 13 residues in the CDR3. V was clipped by 3 bases and J by 5 bases; unmatched bases: 2. From germline, CDR1 is MNHEY and CDR2 SMNVEV (reference sequence).

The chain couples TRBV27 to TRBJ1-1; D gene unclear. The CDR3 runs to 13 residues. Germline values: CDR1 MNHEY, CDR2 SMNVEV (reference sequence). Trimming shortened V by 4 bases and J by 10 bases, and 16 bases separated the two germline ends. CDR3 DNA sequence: TGTGCCAGCAGTTCCGTCAATCGACGGGGAGCTTTCTTT. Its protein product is CASSSVNRRGAFF.

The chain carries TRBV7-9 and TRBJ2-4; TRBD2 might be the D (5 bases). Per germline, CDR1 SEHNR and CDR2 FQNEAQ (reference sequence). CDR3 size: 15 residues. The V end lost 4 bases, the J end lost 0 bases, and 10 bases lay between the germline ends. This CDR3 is CASSSDGVAKNIQYF. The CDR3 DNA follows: TGTGCCAGCAGCTCCGACGGGGTAGCCAAAAACATTCAGTACTTC. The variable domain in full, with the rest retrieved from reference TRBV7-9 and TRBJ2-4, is DTGVSQNPRHKITKRGQNVTFRCDPISEHNRLYWYRQTLGQGPEFLTYFQNEAQLEKSRLLSDRFSAERPKGSFSTLEIQRTEQGDSAMYLCASSSDGVAKNIQYFGAGTRLSVL.

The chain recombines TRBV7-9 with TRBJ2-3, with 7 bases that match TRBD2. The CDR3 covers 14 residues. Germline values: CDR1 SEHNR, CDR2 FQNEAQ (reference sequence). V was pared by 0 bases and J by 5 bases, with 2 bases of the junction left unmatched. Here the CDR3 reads CASSLAGGEDTQYF. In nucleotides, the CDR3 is TGTGCCAGCAGCTTAGCGGGAGGGGAAGATACGCAGTATTTT.

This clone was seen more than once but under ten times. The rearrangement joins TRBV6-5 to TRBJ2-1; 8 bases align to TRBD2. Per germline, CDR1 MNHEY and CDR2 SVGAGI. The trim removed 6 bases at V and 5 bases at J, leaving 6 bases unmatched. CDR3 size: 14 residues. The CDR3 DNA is TGTGCCAGCAGCGTAGCGGGATTTAACAATGAGCAGTTCTTC. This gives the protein CASSVAGFNNEQFF.

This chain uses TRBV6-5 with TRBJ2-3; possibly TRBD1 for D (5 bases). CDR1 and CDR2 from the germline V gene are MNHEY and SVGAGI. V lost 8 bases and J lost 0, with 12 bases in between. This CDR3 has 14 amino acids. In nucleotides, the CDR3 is TGTGCCAGCTCTACAGGTTCTAGCACAGATACGCAGTATTTT. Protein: CASSTGSSTDTQYF.